These 3 T cell receptor beta chains originate from one sample sequenced in a study of PD-1 blockade in classical Hodgkin lymphoma. TCRdb's copy holds only in-frame clones and misses some; the assay was immunoSEQ multiplex PCR. The sample consists of around 14,000 clones, roughly three quarters of them appearing once. Each patient's relapse followed autologous stem cell transplantation, and brentuximab vedotin exposure varied. The sample in question was peripheral blood mononuclear cells (PBMCs), obtained before the second cycle of nivolumab. Receptors originate from a human donor with classical Hodgkin lymphoma.

This clone was seen a few times. J is TRBJ2-7 and V is TRBV28; D gene uncertain. Per germline, CDR1 MDHEN and CDR2 SYDVKM. The CDR3 consists of 13 residues. V lost 2 bases, J lost 1 base, and 6 bases lay in between. The CDR3 reads CASSLVQSYEQYF. CDR3 coding DNA: TGTGCCAGCAGTTTAGTCCAGTCCTACGAGCAGTACTTC.

The chain has TRBV4-3 and TRBJ2-7; D is undetermined. Germline values: CDR1 LGHNA, CDR2 YSLEER. This CDR3 is 13 amino acids long. V gave up 1 base and J gave up 7 bases, with 11 bases separating them. CDR3 in amino acids: CASSQGGRREQYF. The DNA for the CDR3 is TGCGCCAGCAGCCAAGGCGGAAGGCGGGAGCAGTACTTC.

This clone appeared a few times. V usage is TRBV28 and J usage is TRBJ1-1; the D is unclear. The CDR3 consists of 11 residues. Germline V lookup: CDR1 MDHEN, CDR2 SYDVKM. V shed 7 bases and J shed 11 bases, with 14 bases lying between them. This CDR3 reads CASTLLGRAFF. In DNA form, the CDR3 reads TGTGCCAGCACCCTGTTAGGGAGGGCTTTCTTT.